This entry describes one T cell receptor beta chain. Its antigen is not identified. Germline CDR1 reads SGDLS; CDR2 reads YYNGEE. The CDR3 loop spans 17 amino acids. V gave up 3 bases and J gave up 0 bases, with 17 bases separating them. Assay: immunoSEQ multiplex PCR; the TCRdb copy retains only in-frame clones and omits some. The profile shows around 85,000 clones, about 89% of them singletons. These data come from a study of identifying expanded T cells in peripheral blood. General study points: Differentially abundant clones: roughly 1.2 between replicates, 16.4 at around 15 days, less than 25 at four.

Healthy donors had no documented immune events, such as infections, while sampled. The receptor comes from a person between 18 and 75 years old in good health. This chain uses TRBV9 with TRBJ2-3; D possibly corresponds to TRBD2 (5 bases). The sample consisted of blood. The CDR3 sequence is CASSDGMDPDSTDTQYF. CDR3 nucleotides: TGTGCCAGCAGCGACGGGATGGACCCCGATAGCACAGATACGCAGTATTTT.